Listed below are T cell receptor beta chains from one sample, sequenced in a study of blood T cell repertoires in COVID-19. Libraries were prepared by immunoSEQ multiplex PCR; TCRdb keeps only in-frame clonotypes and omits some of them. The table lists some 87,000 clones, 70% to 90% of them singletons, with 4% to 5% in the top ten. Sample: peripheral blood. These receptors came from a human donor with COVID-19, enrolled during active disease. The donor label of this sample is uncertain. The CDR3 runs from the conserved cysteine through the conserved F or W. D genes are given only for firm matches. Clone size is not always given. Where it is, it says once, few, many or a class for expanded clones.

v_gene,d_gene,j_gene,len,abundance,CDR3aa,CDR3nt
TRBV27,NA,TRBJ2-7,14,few,CASSLASGVDEQYF,TGTGCCAGCAGTTTAGCTTCAGGGGTAGACGAGCAGTACTTC
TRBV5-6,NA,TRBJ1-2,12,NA,CASSLTDYGYTF,TGTGCCAGCAGCTTAACAGACTATGGCTACACCTTC
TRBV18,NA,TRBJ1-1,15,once,CASSSDGQTNTEAFF,TGTGCCAGCTCATCGGATGGACAGACGAACACTGAAGCTTTCTTT
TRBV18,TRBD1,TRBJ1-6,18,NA,CASSLGQGAPPYNSPLHF,TGTGCCAGCTCACTTGGACAGGGGGCGCCTCCCTATAATTCACCCCTCCACTTT
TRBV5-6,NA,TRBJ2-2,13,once,CASSLELVGELFF,TGTGCCAGCAGCTTGGAACTAGTCGGGGAGCTGTTTTTT
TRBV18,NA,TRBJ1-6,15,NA,CASSPPGLGYSPLHF,TGTGCCAGCTCACCACCGGGGCTCGGTTACTCACCCCTCCACTTT
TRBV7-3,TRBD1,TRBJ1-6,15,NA,CASSLRGQGSSPLHF,TGTGCCAGCAGCTTAAGGGGACAGGGGTCTTCACCCCTCCACTTT
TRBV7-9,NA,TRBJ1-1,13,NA,CASTEGGRTEAFF,TGTGCCAGCACCGAGGGGGGGAGGACTGAAGCTTTCTTT
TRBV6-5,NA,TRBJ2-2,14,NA,CASRRAGNTGELFF,TGTGCCAGCCGGCGGGCTGGGAACACCGGGGAGCTGTTTTTT
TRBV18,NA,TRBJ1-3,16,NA,CASSPSGGRSGNTIYF,TGTGCCAGCTCACCAAGTGGAGGAAGATCTGGAAACACCATATATTTT
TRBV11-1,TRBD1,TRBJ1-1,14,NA,CASSPTQGSTEAFF,TGTGCCAGCAGCCCAACACAGGGGAGCACTGAAGCTTTCTTT
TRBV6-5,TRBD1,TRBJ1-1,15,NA,CASRPTGGIRTEAFF,TGTGCCAGCAGGCCGACAGGGGGGATTCGAACTGAAGCTTTCTTT
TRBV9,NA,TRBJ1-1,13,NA,CASSAFTEGEAFF,TGTGCCAGCAGCGCCTTCACGGAGGGAGAAGCTTTCTTT
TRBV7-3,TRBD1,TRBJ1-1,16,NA,CASSSQGGSGGTEAFF,TGTGCCAGCAGCTCCCAGGGGGGAAGTGGGGGCACTGAAGCTTTCTTT
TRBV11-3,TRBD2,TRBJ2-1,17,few,CASSLGVLAGGRDEQFF,TGTGCCAGCAGCTTAGGGGTACTAGCGGGGGGCCGGGATGAGCAGTTCTTC
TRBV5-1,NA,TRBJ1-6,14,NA,CASSFQSLNSPLHF,TGCGCCAGCAGCTTCCAGTCCTTGAATTCACCCCTCCACTTT
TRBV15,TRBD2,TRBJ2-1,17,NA,CATSRESSGRAYNEQFF,TGTGCCACCAGCAGAGAATCTAGCGGGAGGGCTTACAATGAGCAGTTCTTC
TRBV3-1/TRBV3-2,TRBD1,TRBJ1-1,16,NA,CASSLHSGTGGTEAFF,TGTGCCAGCAGCCTACACTCCGGGACAGGGGGCACTGAAGCTTTCTTT
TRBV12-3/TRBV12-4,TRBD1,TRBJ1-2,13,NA,CASTRDRVGGYTF,TGTGCCAGCACCCGGGACAGGGTAGGCGGCTACACCTTC
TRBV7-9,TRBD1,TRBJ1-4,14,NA,CASSPRTGDEKLFF,TGTGCCAGCAGCCCGAGGACAGGGGACGAAAAACTGTTTTTT
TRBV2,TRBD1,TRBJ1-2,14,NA,CASSVGTGNYGYTF,TGTGCCAGCAGTGTGGGGACAGGGAATTATGGCTACACCTTC
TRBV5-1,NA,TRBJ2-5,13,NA,CASSGTGKETQYF,TGCGCCAGCAGCGGAACAGGGAAAGAGACCCAGTACTTC
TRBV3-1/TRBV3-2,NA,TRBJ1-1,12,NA,CASSRGSVEAFF,TGTGCCTCCAGCAGGGGTTCCGTTGAAGCTTTCTTT
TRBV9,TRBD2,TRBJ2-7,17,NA,CASSVAPAGDLSYEQYF,TGTGCCAGCAGCGTAGCTCCCGCGGGGGATCTCTCCTACGAGCAGTACTTC
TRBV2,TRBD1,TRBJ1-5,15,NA,CASSENRGGNQPQHF,TGTGCCAGCAGTGAAAACAGGGGAGGCAATCAGCCCCAGCATTTT
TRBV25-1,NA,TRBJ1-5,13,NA,CASSERGNQPQHF,TGTGCCAGCAGTGAGCGGGGAAATCAGCCCCAGCATTTT
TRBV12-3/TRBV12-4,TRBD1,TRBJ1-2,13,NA,CASSQGTGDGYTF,TGTGCCAGCAGTCAAGGGACAGGGGATGGCTACACCTTC
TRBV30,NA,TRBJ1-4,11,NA,CAWRGGEKLFF,TGTGCCTGGAGAGGCGGAGAAAAACTGTTTTTT
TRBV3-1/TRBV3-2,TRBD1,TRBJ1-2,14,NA,CASSPRTGAGGYTF,TGTGCCAGCAGTCCTCGGACAGGAGCAGGCGGCTACACCTTC
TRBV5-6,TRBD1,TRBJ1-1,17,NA,CASSFRDRAFMNTEAFF,TGTGCCAGCAGCTTCCGGGACAGGGCCTTCATGAACACTGAAGCTTTCTTT
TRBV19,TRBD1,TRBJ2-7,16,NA,CASPSGWTGGSYEQYF,TGTGCCAGTCCTTCAGGTTGGACAGGGGGGTCCTACGAGCAGTACTTC
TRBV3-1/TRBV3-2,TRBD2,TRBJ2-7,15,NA,CASSQGTSAYYEQYF,TGTGCCAGCAGCCAAGGGACTAGCGCATACTACGAGCAGTACTTC
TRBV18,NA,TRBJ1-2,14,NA,CASSPIPGSYGYTF,TGTGCCAGCTCACCAATTCCGGGAAGCTATGGCTACACCTTC
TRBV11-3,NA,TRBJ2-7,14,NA,CASTPGRRAYEQYF,TGTGCCAGCACCCCGGGTCGGCGGGCCTACGAGCAGTACTTC
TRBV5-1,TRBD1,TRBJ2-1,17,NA,CASSYPGQGTNYNEQFF,TGCGCCAGCAGCTACCCGGGACAGGGGACTAATTACAATGAGCAGTTCTTC
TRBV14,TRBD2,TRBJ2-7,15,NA,CASSQERGGSYEQYF,TGTGCCAGCAGCCAGGAGCGGGGGGGCTCCTACGAGCAGTACTTC
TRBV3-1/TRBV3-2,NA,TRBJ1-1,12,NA,CASSHEASEAFF,TGTGCCAGCAGCCACGAGGCGTCTGAAGCTTTCTTT
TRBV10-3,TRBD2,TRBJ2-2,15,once,CAISEREGTTGELFF,TGTGCCATCAGTGAGAGGGAGGGGACCACCGGGGAGCTGTTTTTT
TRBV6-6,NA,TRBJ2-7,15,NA,CASSPVLAGINEQYF,TGTGCCAGCAGCCCTGTTCTGGCAGGGATAAACGAGCAGTACTTC
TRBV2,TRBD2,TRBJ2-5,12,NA,CASSVRGETQYF,TGTGCCAGCAGTGTGCGGGGGGAGACCCAGTACTTC
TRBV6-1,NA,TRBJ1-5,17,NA,CASSEPFGGYSNQPQHF,TGTGCCAGCAGTGAACCTTTTGGGGGGTATAGCAATCAGCCCCAGCATTTT
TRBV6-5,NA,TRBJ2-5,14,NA,CASSYRGSWETQYF,TGTGCCAGCAGTTACAGGGGATCGTGGGAGACCCAGTACTTC
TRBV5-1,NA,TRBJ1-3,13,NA,CASTTDSGNTIYF,TGCGCCAGCACAACAGACTCTGGAAACACCATATATTTT
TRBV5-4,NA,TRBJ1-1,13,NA,CASSVGQRTEAFF,TGTGCCAGCAGCGTGGGGCAGCGCACTGAAGCTTTCTTT
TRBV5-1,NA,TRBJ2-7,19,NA,CASSLASGGFQYSSYEQYF,TGCGCCAGCAGCTTGGCCTCCGGCGGTTTTCAATATAGTTCCTACGAGCAGTACTTC
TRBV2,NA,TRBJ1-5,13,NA,CASQGQGHQPQHF,TGTGCCAGCCAGGGGCAGGGTCATCAGCCCCAGCATTTT
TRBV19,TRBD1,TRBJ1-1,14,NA,CASSRQDRGLEAFF,TGTGCCAGTAGTCGCCAGGACAGGGGACTTGAAGCTTTCTTT
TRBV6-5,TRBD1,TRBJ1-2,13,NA,CASSPTGNYGYTF,TGTGCCAGCAGTCCGACAGGGAACTATGGCTACACCTTC
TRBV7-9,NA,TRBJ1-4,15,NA,CASSPFGATNEKLFF,TGTGCCAGCAGCCCTTTCGGGGCAACTAATGAAAAACTGTTTTTT
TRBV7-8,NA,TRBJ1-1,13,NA,CAKAIRDNTEAFF,TGTGCCAAAGCTATCAGGGATAACACTGAAGCTTTCTTT
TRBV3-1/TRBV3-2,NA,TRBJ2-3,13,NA,CASSQAASATQYF,TGTGCCAGCAGCCAAGCGGCTAGCGCTACGCAGTATTTT
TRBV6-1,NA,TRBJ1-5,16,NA,CASSVSAGHSNQPQHF,TGTGCCAGCAGTGTTTCGGCAGGACATAGCAATCAGCCCCAGCATTTT